Below, 26 T cell receptor beta chains from the same sample are listed, as sequenced in a study of blood T cell repertoires in COVID-19. Measured with immunoSEQ multiplex PCR; TCRdb has only the in-frame clones, and not every one. The sample consists of about 170,000 clones, more than 85% of them appearing once. Material for sequencing was peripheral blood. All receptors derive from a woman older than 75 with COVID-19, enrolled during active disease.

The rearrangement joins TRBV11-2 to TRBJ2-1, with 8 positions matching TRBD1. This CDR3 contains 14 residues. The trim removed 3 bases at V and 10 bases at J, leaving 8 bases unmatched. Germline V CDR1 and CDR2: SGHAT, FQNNGV. The CDR3 here is CASSFGTGVDEQFF. The CDR3 DNA follows: TGTGCCAGCAGCTTTGGGACAGGAGTCGACGAGCAGTTCTTC.

V and J are TRBV6-5 and TRBJ2-2; 10 nucleotides line up with TRBD2. Looked up from germline, CDR1 is MNHEY and CDR2 is SVGAGI. J lost 7 bases, V lost 8 bases, and 10 bases had no gene match. The CDR3 has 15 residues. The CDR3 coding sequence is TGTGCCAGCTCGAATCTAGCGGGAGACTTCGGGGAGCTGTTTTTT. Protein sequence: CASSNLAGDFGELFF.

The chain links TRBV5-1 to TRBJ1-4; a possible D gene is TRBD1 (6 bases). Germline CDR1 reads SGHRS; CDR2 reads YFSETQ. The CDR3 is 14 amino acids. The germline V and J ends were trimmed by 3 bases and 4 bases, with 10 bases remaining between them. CDR3 sequence reads: CASSSTGINEKLFF. CDR3 sequence (DNA): TGCGCCAGCAGCTCAACAGGGATTAATGAAAAACTGTTTTTT. The variable domain in full, completed from reference TRBV5-1 and TRBJ1-4, reads KAGVTQTPRYLIKTRGQQVTLSCSPISGHRSVSWYQQTPGQGLQFLFEYFSETQRNKGNFPGRFSGRQFSNSRSEMNVSTLELGDSALYLCASSSTGINEKLFFGSGTQLSVL.

This chain links TRBV7-8 with TRBJ2-2, with TRBD2 as a possible D gene (6 bases). Looked up from germline, CDR1 is SGHVS and CDR2 is FQNEAQ. V was cut by 5 bases and J by 6 bases, with 13 bases left in between. The CDR3 has 14 residues. The CDR3 sequence: CASSDRLDPGELFF. For the CDR3, the DNA is TGTGCCAGCAGCGACCGACTAGATCCCGGGGAGCTGTTTTTT. Variable domain in full (rest from reference TRBV7-8 and TRBJ2-2): GAGVSQSPRYKVAKRGQDVALRCDPISGHVSLFWYQQALGQGPEFLTYFQNEAQLDKSGLPSDRFFAERPEGSVSTLKIQRTQQEDSAVYLCASSDRLDPGELFFGEGSRLTVL.

V is TRBV6-5 and J is TRBJ2-5; D might be TRBD2 (5 bases). V was cut by 7 bases and J by 2 bases, with 17 bases left in between. The CDR3 totals 15 residues. Germline V lookup: CDR1 MNHEY, CDR2 SVGAGI. In DNA form, the CDR3 reads TGTGCCAGCACTCCCCCCGGGGTGGGGCAAGAGACCCAGTACTTC. Its translation is CASTPPGVGQETQYF.

The chain combines TRBV11-2 with TRBJ1-1; 7 nucleotides agree with TRBD1. This CDR3 region has 14 residues. Germline loops: CDR1 SGHAT, CDR2 FQNNGV. The ends lost 5 bases at V and 1 base at J; junction bases unmatched: 4. CDR3: CASSTRDRNTEAFF. Written as DNA, the CDR3 is TGTGCCAGCAGCACCCGGGACAGGAACACTGAAGCTTTCTTT.

This clone was counted between two and nine times. The rearrangement links TRBV5-1 to TRBJ2-7, with 8 bases fitting TRBD1. Germline V CDR1 and CDR2: SGHRS, YFSETQ. The CDR3 is 13 amino acids. The trim removed 7 bases at V and 0 bases at J, leaving 3 bases unmatched. The CDR3, as DNA: TGCGCCAGCCGAGGACAGGGCTCCTACGAGCAGTACTTC. The encoded protein is CASRGQGSYEQYF.

This clone was seen once. V and J are TRBV7-2 and TRBJ2-7; D is unresolved. The CDR3 loop spans 14 amino acids. CDR1 SGHTA and CDR2 FQGNSA come from the germline V gene. V was clipped by 5 bases and J by 0 bases, with 11 bases between them. CDR3 loop: CASSPFGLSYEQYF. The CDR3 region has the DNA TGTGCCAGCAGCCCCTTCGGTCTCTCCTACGAGCAGTACTTC.

V is TRBV2 and J is TRBJ1-1, with a tentative D call TRBD1 (6 bases). Trimming removed 8 bases at V and 7 bases at J, with 14 bases between. This CDR3 is 12 amino acids long. In germline, CDR1 is SNHLY, CDR2 FYNNEI. The CDR3 nucleotides read TGTGCCAGCCTGGCTCAGGGGATTGAAGCTTTCTTT. Residues: CASLAQGIEAFF.

This chain uses TRBV18 with TRBJ1-5; no clear D. V was shortened by 2 bases and J by 0 bases, with 14 bases between the two germline ends. This CDR3 region has 17 residues. Germline loops: CDR1 KGHSH, CDR2 LQKENI. This CDR3 reads CASSPNEGWDSNQPQHF. The CDR3 DNA follows: TGTGCCAGCTCACCAAATGAGGGTTGGGATAGCAATCAGCCCCAGCATTTT.

The chain employs TRBV7-8 and TRBJ1-6, with a possible D match to TRBD1 (6 bases). Trimming pared 1 base from V and 9 bases from J, leaving 7 bases between. From germline, CDR1 is SGHVS and CDR2 FQNEAQ. The CDR3 has 13 residues. The CDR3 region has the DNA TGTGCCAGCAGCTTAGACAGGGTTTCACCCCTCCACTTT. Protein sequence: CASSLDRVSPLHF.

This chain uses TRBV27 with TRBJ2-2, with TRBD1 identical over 7 bases. V lost 4 bases and J lost 6; bases outside the gene matches: 23. Germline loops: CDR1 MNHEY, CDR2 SMNVEV (reference sequence). This CDR3 contains 20 residues. The CDR3, as DNA: TGTGCCAGCAGTTCGGACAGGCTAACTGGGGCGAGGGCCCCCCCCGGGGAGCTGTTTTTT. Translating gives CASSSDRLTGARAPPGELFF.

This chain joins TRBV2 and TRBJ1-2; D may be TRBD1 (6 bases). Between the trimmed V and J ends, which lost 3 bases and 4 bases, there was a span of 9 bases. The CDR3 is 13 amino acids. Germline lookup yields CDR1 SNHLY and CDR2 FYNNEI. CDR3 protein: CASSERGSYGYTF. The CDR3 DNA is TGTGCCAGCAGTGAGAGGGGGAGCTATGGCTACACCTTC.

The rearrangement links TRBV6-5 to TRBJ1-5; D is uncertain. The V end lost 8 bases, the J end lost 0 bases, and 14 bases lay between the germline ends. Germline CDR1 MNHEY, CDR2 SVGAGI. The CDR3 totals 15 residues. This CDR3 reads CASGSQRYSNQPQHF. DNA of the CDR3: TGTGCCAGCGGGAGCCAGCGTTATAGCAATCAGCCCCAGCATTTT.

The CDR3 DNA follows: TGTGCCAGCAGTTTTTCAGGGGTAGGAACCTACAATGAGCAGTTCTTC. Amino acids: CASSFSGVGTYNEQFF. This chain uses TRBV6-5 with TRBJ2-1; D might be TRBD1 (6 bases). CDR3 length: 16 amino acids. Germline V gene data show CDR1 as MNHEY and CDR2 as SVGAGI. V lost 4 bases and J lost 2, with 15 bases in between.

The chain uses TRBV5-4 and TRBJ1-1; the match to TRBD1 covers 8 bases. The junction had 3 bases not matched to a gene; V was cut back by 3 bases and J by 5 bases. The CDR3 contains 13 residues. Germline values: CDR1 SGHNT, CDR2 YYREEE (reference sequence). This CDR3 is CASSWTGRTEAFF. CDR3 coding DNA: TGTGCCAGCAGCTGGACAGGGAGGACTGAAGCTTTCTTT. The full variable domain, its missing parts supplied by reference TRBV5-4 and TRBJ1-1, is ETGVTQSPTHLIKTRGQQVTLRCSSQSGHNTVSWYQQALGQGPQFIFQYYREEENGRGNFPPRFSGLQFPNYSSELNVNALELDDSALYLCASSWTGRTEAFFGQGTRLTVV.

The chain joins TRBV3-1 (or the pseudogene TRBV3-2) to TRBJ1-2, with D possibly matching TRBD1 (5 bases). The CDR3 totals 15 residues. V was cut by 3 bases and J by 8 bases, with 19 bases left in between. Looked up from germline, CDR1 is LGHDT and CDR2 is YNNKEL (reference sequence). CDR3 amino acids: CASSQEEGRGGGYTF. In DNA form, the CDR3 reads TGTGCCAGCAGCCAGGAAGAGGGGCGCGGGGGAGGCTACACCTTC.

V gene TRBV6-5 combines with J gene TRBJ1-2; D is perhaps TRBD1 (5 bases). The germline V gene has CDR1 MNHEY and CDR2 SVGAGI. The length of the CDR3 is 14 residues. V lost 8 bases, J lost 2 bases, and 15 bases lay in between. CDR3 bases: TGTGCCAGCGAGACCAGGGAAGTGAACTATGGCTACACCTTC. Its protein is CASETREVNYGYTF.

The chain joins TRBV27 to TRBJ2-1; 7 positions agree with TRBD2. The trim removed 5 bases at V and 0 bases at J, leaving 19 bases unmatched. CDR3 length: 20 amino acids. Germline CDR1 is MNHEY and CDR2 is SMNVEV (reference sequence). The CDR3 region has the DNA TGTGCCAGCAGTGCCGACCCTTGGTCTAGCGGAGGGAACTCCTACAATGAGCAGTTCTTC. It translates to CASSADPWSSGGNSYNEQFF.

The chain uses TRBV29-1 and TRBJ2-2; TRBD1 matches at 7 bases. The junction had 16 bases not matched to a gene; V was cut back by 7 bases and J by 5 bases. Germline lookup yields CDR1 SQVTM and CDR2 ANQGSEA. The CDR3 has 16 amino acids. CDR3 sequence: CSAPGTGARGTGELFF. DNA of the CDR3: TGCAGCGCTCCGGGTACAGGGGCCCGCGGGACCGGGGAGCTGTTTTTT.

This clone was seen only a few times. The rearrangement links TRBV5-1 to TRBJ2-7; D perhaps matches TRBD1 (6 bases). V was cut by 6 bases and J by 2 bases, with 15 bases left in between. Germline V lookup: CDR1 SGHRS, CDR2 YFSETQ. CDR3 length: 14 residues. The CDR3 loop reads CASNQDTGTYEQYF. Written as DNA, the CDR3 is TGCGCCAGCAATCAAGATACAGGGACCTACGAGCAGTACTTC.

The V call is TRBV19, the J call TRBJ2-5, with 8 bases aligning to TRBD1. Unmatched junction bases numbered 5, after V lost 7 bases and J lost 1 base. CDR1 and CDR2 (germline): LNHDA, SQIVND (reference sequence). The CDR3 totals 14 residues. CDR3 sequence reads: CASTKTGGQETQYF. The CDR3 region has the DNA TGTGCCAGTACCAAAACAGGGGGCCAAGAGACCCAGTACTTC. Based on the CDR3 plus reference TRBV19 and TRBJ2-5, the full variable domain is DGGITQSPKYLFRKEGQNVTLSCEQNLNHDAMYWYRQDPGQGLRLIYYSQIVNDFQKGDIAEGYSVSREKKESFPLTVTSAQKNPTAFYLCASTKTGGQETQYFGPGTRLLVL.

This clone was detected only once. The genes are TRBV6-2 or TRBV6-3 and TRBJ1-4, with no clear D. V lost 4 bases, J lost 8 bases, and 11 bases lay in between. The CDR3 consists of 13 residues. The germline CDR1 and CDR2 sequences are MNHEY and SVGEGT. The CDR3 DNA reads as TGTGCCAGCAGTTTAAAACTCCGGGAAAAACTGTTTTTT. It is translated as CASSLKLREKLFF.

The J gene is TRBJ2-5, the V gene TRBV29-1, with 10 nucleotides matching TRBD1. After removal of 5 bases from V and 5 bases from J, the junction contained 5 bases not matched to a gene. The CDR3 is 13 amino acids. Germline loops: CDR1 SQVTM, CDR2 ANQGSEA. DNA for the CDR3: TGCAGCGTTACGACAGGGGGCGGGGAGACCCAGTACTTC. Protein: CSVTTGGGETQYF. Together with reference TRBV29-1 and TRBJ2-5, the CDR3 gives the full variable domain: SAVISQKPSRDICQRGTSLTIQCQVDSQVTMMFWYRQQPGQSLTLIATANQGSEATYESGFVIDKFPISRPNLTFSTLTVSNMSPEDSSIYLCSVTTGGGETQYFGPGTRLLVL.

The chain employs TRBV7-9 and TRBJ1-1; D remains unclear. This CDR3 is built from 13 residues. The V gene lost 6 bases and the J gene lost 0 bases, with 8 bases spanning the gap. CDR1 and CDR2 from the germline V gene are SEHNR and FQNEAQ (reference sequence). In DNA, the CDR3 is TGTGCCAGCAGTACGGGGATGAACACTGAAGCTTTCTTT. Translation: CASSTGMNTEAFF.

The chain is built from TRBV28 and TRBJ2-1; maybe TRBD2 (5 bases). This CDR3 region has 14 residues. With 7 bases removed from V and 4 bases from J, the gap between germline ends came to 14 bases. Germline V lookup: CDR1 MDHEN, CDR2 SYDVKM. CDR3 sequence reads: CASNRRLTYNEQFF. The CDR3 DNA follows: TGTGCCAGCAATCGGAGACTAACATACAATGAGCAGTTCTTC.